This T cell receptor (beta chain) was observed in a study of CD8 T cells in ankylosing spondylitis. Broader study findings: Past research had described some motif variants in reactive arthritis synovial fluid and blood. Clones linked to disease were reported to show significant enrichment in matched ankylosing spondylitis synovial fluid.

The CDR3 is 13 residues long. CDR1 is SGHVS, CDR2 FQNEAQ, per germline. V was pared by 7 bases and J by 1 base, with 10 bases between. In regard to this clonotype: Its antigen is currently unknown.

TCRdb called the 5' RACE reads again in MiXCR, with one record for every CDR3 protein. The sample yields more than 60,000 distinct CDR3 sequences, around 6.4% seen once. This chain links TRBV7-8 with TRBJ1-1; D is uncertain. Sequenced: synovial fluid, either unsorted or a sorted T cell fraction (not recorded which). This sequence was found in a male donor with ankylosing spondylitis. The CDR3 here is CASTLRQNTEAFF. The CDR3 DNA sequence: TGTGCCAGCACGCTCAGACAGAACACTGAAGCTTTCTTT. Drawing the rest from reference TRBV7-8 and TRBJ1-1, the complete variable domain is GAGVSQSPRYKVAKRGQDVALRCDPISGHVSLFWYQQALGQGPEFLTYFQNEAQLDKSGLPSDRFFAERPEGSVSTLKIQRTQQEDSAVYLCASTLRQNTEAFFGQGTRLTVV.